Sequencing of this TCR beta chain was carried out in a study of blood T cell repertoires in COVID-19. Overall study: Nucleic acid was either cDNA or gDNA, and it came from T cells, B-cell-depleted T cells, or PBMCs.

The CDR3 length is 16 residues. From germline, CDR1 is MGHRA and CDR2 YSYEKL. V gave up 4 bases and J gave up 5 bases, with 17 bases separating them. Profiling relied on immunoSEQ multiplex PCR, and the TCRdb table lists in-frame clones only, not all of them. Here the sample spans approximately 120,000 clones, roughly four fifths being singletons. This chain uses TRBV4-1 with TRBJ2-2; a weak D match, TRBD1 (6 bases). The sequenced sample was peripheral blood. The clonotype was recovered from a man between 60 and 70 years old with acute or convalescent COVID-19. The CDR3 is CASSRSGLTGTGELFF. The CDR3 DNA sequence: TGCGCCAGCAGCCGGAGTGGGCTTACAGGGACCGGGGAGCTGTTTTTT.